The clone carrying this TCR beta chain was counted ten times or more. Antigen specificity is unknown. Expressed TCRB transcripts were sequenced because the entire RNA isolate underwent reverse transcription. Naive, central memory and regulatory T cell samples came to a mean of approximately 3.57 million reads. TCRdb's copy holds only in-frame clones and misses some; the assay was immunoSEQ multiplex PCR. The sample lists under 200,000 clones; around 8% were seen once. The CDR3 contains 13 residues. With 6 bases clipped from V and 8 bases from J, the junction kept 7 bases outside the gene matches. Germline assignment: CDR1 KGHSH and CDR2 LQKENI. The data belong to a study of beta chain features in type 1 diabetes. Study-level points and caveats: A pattern of fewer insertions and more deletions at VDJ junctions was seen in type 1 diabetes patients. Researchers could not determine here whether HLA type influences TCRB rearrangement.

This chain links TRBV18 with TRBJ2-1; TRBD1 matches 7 bases. Sequenced material: central memory CD4+ T cells from blood. The source is a man aged 18-30 years in good health. CDR3 nucleotide sequence: TGTGCCAGCTCCACGAACAGGGGAGATGAGCAGTTCTTC. Translation gives CASSTNRGDEQFF.